This entry lists 31 T cell receptor beta chains sequenced from one sample in a study of response to subunit inactivated influenza vaccine. TCRdb reprocessed the RT-PCR reads with MiXCR, giving one entry per CDR3 protein. The sample shows hundreds of thousands of distinct CDR3 sequences, approximately 7.7% of them seen only once. The starting material was PBMCs from blood, obtained less than 30 months after vaccination. The receptor source for this set is a man aged 45-69 years who received an inactivated influenza vaccine.

This chain connects TRBV20-1 to TRBJ2-1, with D unresolved. The length of the CDR3 is 13 residues. V was clipped by 4 bases and J by 3 bases, with 10 bases between them. Germline CDR1 DFQATT, CDR2 SNEGSKA (reference sequence). CDR3: CSAKENHYNEQFF. The CDR3 nucleotides read TGCAGTGCTAAGGAGAACCACTACAATGAGCAGTTCTTC.

There are a few counts of this clonotype. CDR3 sequence (DNA): TGCAGCGCAGTAGACCAGGGTGACATTCAGTACTTC. It specifies CSAVDQGDIQYF. The V and J genes are TRBV29-1 and TRBJ2-4, with D possibly matching TRBD1 (5 bases). CDR3 size: 12 residues. V lost 7 bases and J lost 8, with 15 bases in between. The germline gives CDR1 SQVTM, CDR2 ANQGSEA.

This clonotype was counted ten times or more. The chain recombines TRBV7-9 with TRBJ2-3; 8 bases fit TRBD2. CDR1 and CDR2 from the germline V gene are SEHNR and FQNEAQ (reference sequence). The junction had 9 bases not matched to a gene; V was cut back by 5 bases and J by 8 bases. The CDR3 is made up of 14 amino acids. The CDR3 bases are TGTGCCAGCAGCCAACAAATACTAGCGGCTACGCAGTATTTT. Residues: CASSQQILAATQYF.

The chain is built from TRBV6-8 and TRBJ1-2, with D unresolved. This CDR3 contains 15 residues. Trimming removed 8 bases at V and 1 base at J, with 17 bases between. CDR1 MNHGY and CDR2 SAAAGT come from the germline V gene. CDR3 residues: CASVSPPGSNYGYTF. In nucleotides, the CDR3 is TGTGCCAGCGTCTCCCCCCCTGGCAGTAACTATGGCTACACCTTC.

The V call is TRBV30, the J call TRBJ2-3; D is possibly TRBD2 (6 bases). CDR3 length: 11 residues. Germline CDR1 reads GTSNPN; CDR2 reads SVGIG (reference sequence). V lost 5 bases to trimming and J lost 6 bases, with 9 bases between them. The CDR3 nucleotides read TGTGCCTGGGGGGAGGAGGATACGCAGTATTTT. It specifies CAWGEEDTQYF.

The chain employs TRBV6-1 and TRBJ2-1, with D perhaps TRBD1 (6 bases). Trimming left V 6 bases short and J 0 bases short, with 15 bases between. The CDR3 consists of 16 residues. The germline V gene encodes CDR1 MNHNS and CDR2 SASEGT. CDR3 coding DNA: TGTGCCAGCAGACAAAACAGGGCGGGCTCCTACAATGAGCAGTTCTTC. Translating it yields CASRQNRAGSYNEQFF.

Ten or more counts support this clonotype. The chain carries TRBV29-1 and TRBJ2-2; D not resolved. From germline, CDR1 is SQVTM and CDR2 ANQGSEA. The V gene lost 7 bases and the J gene lost 2 bases, with 14 bases spanning the gap. The CDR3 is made up of 14 amino acids. CDR3 loop: CSAIKDLNTGELFF. DNA of the CDR3: TGCAGCGCGATTAAAGACTTAAACACCGGGGAGCTGTTTTTT.

This clonotype was seen only a few times. The chain combines TRBV6-2 or TRBV6-3 with TRBJ2-7; 7 bases fit TRBD1. J was trimmed by 4 bases and V by 6 bases; bases with no gene match: 12. This CDR3 contains 15 residues. Germline V lookup: CDR1 MNHEY, CDR2 SVGEGT. CDR3 amino acids: CASSLPDRLPYEQYF. CDR3 DNA sequence: TGTGCCAGCAGCTTACCGGACAGGCTTCCATACGAGCAGTACTTC.

This clonotype has more than one count but fewer than ten. The gene calls are TRBV4-2 and TRBJ1-2, with 8 bases lining up with TRBD1. V trimming: 0 bases; J trimming: 9 bases; junction bases outside the gene matches: 15. Germline assignment: CDR1 LGHNA and CDR2 YNFKEQ. This CDR3 is 17 amino acids long. CDR3 bases: TGTGCCAGCAGCCAAGATCTAGGGGCAGGGGGCTTCCAACGCTACACCTTC. Amino acids: CASSQDLGAGGFQRYTF.

This clonotype was observed at least ten times. The chain links TRBV15 to TRBJ2-4, with 10 nucleotides matching TRBD2. The V gene end was trimmed by 8 bases and the J gene end by 6 bases; junction bases not matched to a gene: 7. CDR1 is LNHNV, CDR2 YYDKDF, per germline (reference sequence). The CDR3 has 14 residues. This CDR3 is CATQKREGRNIQYF. DNA for the CDR3: TGTGCCACCCAAAAGCGGGAGGGACGAAACATTCAGTACTTC.

This clonotype occurred a few times. The V and J genes are TRBV21-1 and TRBJ2-4; no DNA check was done on the table's D call, TRBD1. TRBV21-1 is given as a pseudogene. The CDR3 totals 18 residues. The CDR3 DNA follows: TGTGCCAGCAGCACACTCATACCCGGTTTGTTCGGCAAAAACATTCAGTACTTC. Protein sequence: CASSTLIPGLFGKNIQYF.

In this sample, this clonotype turned up a few times. The V gene is TRBV20-1, the J gene TRBJ2-1; 10 bases match TRBD2. V gave up 4 bases and J gave up 5 bases; unmatched junction bases: 14. CDR3 size: 17 residues. Germline lookup yields CDR1 DFQATT and CDR2 SNEGSKA (reference sequence). The CDR3 DNA reads as TGCAGTGCTATCCCGGGACTAGCGTCAAACCCCCACAATGAGCAGTTCTTC. It encodes CSAIPGLASNPHNEQFF.

This clonotype has ten or more counts. The chain couples TRBV2 to TRBJ2-1, with 9 bases identical to TRBD2. The CDR3 spans 15 residues. Per the germline V gene, CDR1 is SNHLY and CDR2 is FYNNEI. The V segment lost 7 bases and the J segment 8 bases; nucleotides outside the gene matches: 12. The CDR3 loop reads CASTEWLAGRDEQFF. The CDR3 bases are TGTGCCAGCACCGAATGGCTAGCGGGAAGGGATGAGCAGTTCTTC.

The table lists this clonotype with a few counts. The V gene is TRBV11-2, the J gene TRBJ2-2; 9 bases map to TRBD1. CDR1 is SGHAT, CDR2 FQNNGV, per germline. The CDR3 contains 18 residues. Losses at the gene ends were 2 bases for V and 6 bases for J; bases not matched to a gene: 13. CDR3 amino acids: CASSLLGQGRFLAGELFF. DNA of the CDR3: TGTGCCAGCAGCTTATTGGGACAGGGAAGATTTTTGGCCGGGGAGCTGTTTTTT. Together with reference TRBV11-2 and TRBJ2-2, the CDR3 gives the full variable domain: EAGVAQSPRYKIIEKRQSVAFWCNPISGHATLYWYQQILGQGPKLLIQFQNNGVVDDSQLPKDRFSAERLKGVDSTLKIQPAKLEDSAVYLCASSLLGQGRFLAGELFFGEGSRLTVL.

There are many counts of this clonotype. The rearrangement joins TRBV10-3 to TRBJ1-5; unclear D gene. The CDR3 covers 15 residues. The germline V and J ends were trimmed by 3 bases and 1 base, with 10 bases remaining between them. Germline CDR1 ENHRY, CDR2 SYGVKD. CDR3 coding DNA: TGTGCCATCAGTGATCGCAGTGCGAGCAATCAGCCCCAGCATTTT. It encodes CAISDRSASNQPQHF.

This clonotype appeared a few times. This rearrangement joins TRBV4-3 to TRBJ1-3, with no clear D. The CDR3 runs 16 residues. V was clipped by 0 bases and J by 4 bases, with 13 bases between them. Germline-derived CDR1 and CDR2 are LGHNA and YSLEER. Here the CDR3 reads CASSQDWVGFGNTIYF. CDR3 nucleotides: TGCGCCAGCAGCCAAGATTGGGTAGGGTTCGGAAACACCATATATTTT.

This clonotype has a count of ten or more. The chain joins TRBV29-1 to TRBJ2-7, with D possibly matching TRBD1 (5 bases). The CDR3 loop spans 12 amino acids. Germline V gene sequence: CDR1 SQVTM, CDR2 ANQGSEA. The ends were cut back, 4 bases at V and 6 bases at J, with 13 bases in the middle. CDR3 nucleotide sequence: TGCAGCGTTGGGCAGGGAACAAGCGAGCAGTACTTC. Translated, it gives CSVGQGTSEQYF.

At least ten counts were recorded for this clonotype. This rearrangement joins TRBV27 to TRBJ2-1; D is possibly TRBD2 (5 bases). This CDR3 comprises 18 residues. Trimming cost V 1 base and J 4 bases, with 20 bases left between them. Germline-derived CDR1 and CDR2 are MNHEY and SMNVEV (reference sequence). CDR3 amino acids: CASSLLRGPTSFYNEQFF. CDR3 in DNA: TGTGCCAGCAGTTTATTACGCGGGCCAACCTCCTTTTACAATGAGCAGTTCTTC.

This clonotype occurred a few times. V is TRBV9 and J is TRBJ2-5; D might be TRBD2 (6 bases). CDR3 length equals 14 residues. Trimming took 0 bases from V and 5 from J, leaving 11 bases between them. Germline V lookup: CDR1 SGDLS, CDR2 YYNGEE. CDR3 coding DNA: TGTGCCAGCAGCGTAGCGGCGGGATCCGAGACCCAGTACTTC. Translated: CASSVAAGSETQYF.

The chain carries TRBV5-5 and TRBJ2-7; TRBD2 aligns across 10 bases. CDR3 size: 18 residues. Germline CDR1 and CDR2: SGHKS and YYEKEE (reference sequence). V shed 0 bases, J shed 0 bases, and the junction held 9 bases outside the gene matches. CDR3 bases: TGTGCCAGCAGCTTGGATAGGGCTAGCGGGAGCATCTCCTACGAGCAGTACTTC. This sequence encodes CASSLDRASGSISYEQYF.

This clonotype appeared a few times. J is TRBJ2-7 and V is TRBV7-2, with TRBD2 matching 7 bases. The V gene end was trimmed by 1 base and the J gene end by 2 bases; junction bases not matched to a gene: 2. Looked up from germline, CDR1 is SGHTA and CDR2 is FQGNSA. The CDR3 spans 14 residues. CDR3 DNA sequence: TGTGCCAGCAGCTTAGATGCGGGGGCCTACGAGCAGTACTTC. Translation gives CASSLDAGAYEQYF.

There are many counts of this clonotype. The chain couples TRBV28 to TRBJ2-7, with 7 nucleotides matching TRBD1. The CDR3 extends over 15 amino acids. CDR1 is MDHEN, CDR2 SYDVKM, per germline. The V gene end was trimmed by 6 bases and the J gene end by 6 bases; junction bases not matched to a gene: 14. In nucleotides, the CDR3 is TGTGCCAGCAGACTAGTACAGGGGTCGGTGTCCGAGCAGTACTTC. Its translation is CASRLVQGSVSEQYF.

This clonotype was seen many times. The chain combines TRBV12-3 or TRBV12-4 with TRBJ2-5; D gene unclear. The germline V and J ends were trimmed by 3 bases and 4 bases, with 12 bases remaining between them. This CDR3 has 14 residues. In nucleotides, the CDR3 is TGTGCCAGCAGTTTCGGCCCAAAATCAGAGACCCAGTACTTC. Its translation: CASSFGPKSETQYF.

At least ten counts were recorded for this clonotype. The chain links TRBV20-1 to TRBJ1-2; 8 positions agree with TRBD1. Germline lookup yields CDR1 DFQATT and CDR2 SNEGSKA (reference sequence). J lost 6 bases, V lost 4 bases, and 7 bases had no gene match. This CDR3 comprises 13 residues. CDR3 residues: CSAMGQGADGYTF. For the CDR3, the DNA is TGCAGTGCTATGGGCCAGGGGGCCGATGGCTACACCTTC.

This clonotype was observed a few times. V gene TRBV5-1 combines with J gene TRBJ1-4, with D unresolved. The CDR3 has 15 amino acids. The germline gives CDR1 SGHRS, CDR2 YFSETQ. Trimming stripped 4 bases from V and 0 bases from J, with 10 bases between. The CDR3 DNA sequence: TGCGCCAGCAGCGCCCGCGGGTCAACTAATGAAAAACTGTTTTTT. Residues: CASSARGSTNEKLFF.

The J gene is TRBJ2-7, the V gene TRBV5-5; D not certain. The CDR3 covers 14 residues. The germline V and J ends were trimmed by 3 bases and 0 bases, with 10 bases remaining between them. The germline V gene encodes CDR1 SGHKS and CDR2 YYEKEE (reference sequence). CDR3 protein: CASSSLPSSYEQYF. The CDR3 DNA follows: TGTGCCAGCAGCTCATTGCCGAGCTCCTACGAGCAGTACTTC.

This clonotype was recorded at least ten times. J is TRBJ1-5 and V is TRBV5-5; TRBD1 agrees at 7 bases. The CDR3 extends over 17 amino acids. With 4 bases clipped from V and 7 bases from J, the junction kept 17 bases outside the gene matches. The germline V gene has CDR1 SGHKS and CDR2 YYEKEE (reference sequence). CDR3 DNA: TGTGCCAGCAGCCTTAGAGTACAGGGGAGAACTCAACAGCCCCAGCATTTT. It encodes CASSLRVQGRTQQPQHF.

The chain employs TRBV7-2 and TRBJ2-7; D is undetermined. The CDR3 runs 13 residues. The V end was cut by 2 bases, the J end by 5 bases, with 10 bases between. From germline, CDR1 is SGHTA and CDR2 FQGNSA. The CDR3: CASSLILRDEQYF. CDR3 sequence (DNA): TGTGCCAGCAGCTTAATTCTCAGAGACGAGCAGTACTTC.

There are many counts of this clonotype. The chain is built from TRBV28 and TRBJ2-7; maybe TRBD1 (5 bases). V lost 2 bases and J 4 bases, leaving 6 bases between the germline ends. The germline CDR1 and CDR2 sequences are MDHEN and SYDVKM. CDR3 length equals 12 residues. CDR3 sequence (DNA): TGTGCCAGCAGTTTAAGGGGTTACGAGCAGTACTTC. The encoded protein is CASSLRGYEQYF.

CDR3 sequence (DNA): TGTGCCAGCTCGTCCTCGCCGGGACAGCTCTTCACTGAAGCTTTCTTT. This translates into CASSSSPGQLFTEAFF. The genes are TRBV27 and TRBJ1-1; TRBD1 aligns across 7 bases. The ends lost 8 bases at V and 4 bases at J; junction bases unmatched: 16. The CDR3 has 16 residues. Per germline, CDR1 MNHEY and CDR2 SMNVEV (reference sequence).

This clonotype appeared a few times. The gene calls are TRBV5-1 and TRBJ1-2; D possibly corresponds to TRBD1 (6 bases). Between the trimmed V and J ends, which lost 2 bases and 6 bases, there was a span of 11 bases. Germline loops: CDR1 SGHRS, CDR2 YFSETQ. The CDR3 has 13 amino acids. The CDR3 nucleotides are TGCGCCAGCAGCTTCACAGGGTACAATGGCTACACCTTC. Its translation is CASSFTGYNGYTF.